One sample yielded the 25 T cell receptor beta chains listed below, sequenced in a study of long-term antiretroviral therapy in people with HIV. immunoSEQ v3.0 was run at survey level. Profiling relied on immunoSEQ multiplex PCR, and the TCRdb table lists in-frame clones only, not all of them. The sample shows around 30,000 clones, approximately 94% of them seen only once. The starting material was unsorted PBMCs, obtained more than 7.1 years after starting antiretroviral therapy. These receptors were collected from a man aged 50 or older with HIV.

V gene TRBV5-1 combines with J gene TRBJ2-6; TRBD2 aligns across 8 bases. CDR1 is SGHRS, CDR2 YFSETQ, per germline. The CDR3 contains 18 residues. The junction had 5 bases not matched to a gene; V was cut back by 0 bases and J by 0 bases. As DNA, the CDR3 is TGCGCCAGCAGCTTGGAGGCGGGGGGCGGCTCTGGGGCCAACGTCCTGACTTTC. Translated: CASSLEAGGGSGANVLTF.

The chain carries TRBV9 and TRBJ2-7; maybe TRBD2 (6 bases). The ends were cut back, 1 base at V and 6 bases at J, with 14 bases in the middle. The CDR3 is 14 residues long. The V gene's germline CDR1 is SGDLS and CDR2 YYNGEE. The CDR3 here is CASSVRPGASEQYF. CDR3 in DNA: TGTGCCAGCAGCGTACGGCCGGGAGCCAGCGAGCAGTACTTC.

The chain has TRBV15 and TRBJ2-7; 9 bases align to TRBD2. The CDR3 spans 16 residues. The junction had 6 bases not matched to a gene; V was cut back by 0 bases and J by 3 bases. Germline V gives CDR1 LNHNV, CDR2 YYDKDF (reference sequence). The CDR3 spells CATSRDSQRGDYEQYF. DNA of the CDR3: TGTGCCACCAGCAGAGATAGTCAGCGGGGGGACTACGAGCAGTACTTC.

This chain links TRBV5-6 with TRBJ1-1; a weak D match, TRBD1 (6 bases). This CDR3 comprises 15 residues. V dropped 2 bases and J dropped 1 base, with 12 bases sitting between them. CDR1 SGHDT and CDR2 YYEEEE come from the germline V gene. This chain's CDR3 is CASSLKDSPNTEAFF. CDR3 nucleotides: TGTGCCAGCAGCTTAAAGGACAGCCCGAACACTGAAGCTTTCTTT.

This chain links TRBV4-1 with TRBJ2-7; D possibly matches TRBD1 or TRBD2 (5 bases each). The V end lost 2 bases, the J end lost 1 base, and 12 bases lay between the germline ends. Germline values: CDR1 MGHRA, CDR2 YSYEKL. The CDR3 is 15 residues long. The CDR3 here is CASSQTRGHSYEQYF. DNA for the CDR3: TGCGCCAGCAGCCAAACGAGGGGCCATTCCTACGAGCAGTACTTC.

This chain links TRBV11-2 with TRBJ1-6; TRBD1 aligns across 7 bases. In germline, CDR1 is SGHAT, CDR2 FQNNGV. CDR3 size: 12 residues. V lost 4 bases to trimming and J lost 10 bases; unmatched junction nucleotides: 1. The CDR3 is CASSSTGSPLHF. CDR3 DNA sequence: TGTGCCAGCAGCTCGACAGGGTCACCCCTCCACTTT.

V usage is TRBV28 and J usage is TRBJ1-2, with 7 positions matching TRBD1. This CDR3 comprises 11 residues. The junction had 4 bases not matched to a gene; V was cut back by 7 bases and J by 8 bases. In germline, CDR1 is MDHEN, CDR2 SYDVKM. The DNA of the CDR3 is TGTGCCAGCACCGACAGGGTCGGCTACACCTTC. Its translation is CASTDRVGYTF.

The gene calls are TRBV7-9 and TRBJ1-1; D is ambiguous. This CDR3 is 13 amino acids long. V lost 0 bases and J lost 4, with 6 bases in between. Germline CDR1 SEHNR, CDR2 FQNEAQ (reference sequence). CDR3 loop: CASSLARGTEAFF. DNA for the CDR3: TGTGCCAGCAGCTTAGCCCGGGGCACTGAAGCTTTCTTT.

The CDR3 coding sequence is TGTGCCAGCAGCTTGCCAGGGGAGGCACCCCTCCACTTT. This codes for CASSLPGEAPLHF. The chain joins TRBV5-4 to TRBJ1-6, with D possibly TRBD1 on 6 matching bases. The CDR3 has 13 residues. CDR1 is SGHNT, CDR2 YYREEE, per germline (reference sequence). With 1 base removed from V and 11 bases from J, the gap between germline ends came to 10 bases.

This chain links TRBV10-3 with TRBJ1-2; D not resolved. From germline, CDR1 is ENHRY and CDR2 SYGVKD. The CDR3 contains 12 residues. The V end was cut by 2 bases, the J end by 7 bases, with 8 bases between. CDR3 protein: CAISEVGGGYTF. For the CDR3, the DNA is TGTGCCATCAGTGAGGTGGGAGGTGGCTACACCTTC.

V usage is TRBV2 and J usage is TRBJ1-2, with D possibly being TRBD1 (5 bases). V lost 5 bases and J lost 6, with 16 bases in between. The CDR3 totals 14 residues. Germline V gene lookup returns CDR1 SNHLY and CDR2 FYNNEI. The DNA of the CDR3 is TGTGCCAGCAGTCAGACAGTCACCGGCCATGGCTACACCTTC. This gives the protein CASSQTVTGHGYTF. Looking up the rest from reference TRBV2 and TRBJ1-2 gives the full variable domain: EPEVTQTPSHQVTQMGQEVILRCVPISNHLYFYWYRQILGQKVEFLVSFYNNEISEKSEIFDDQFSVERPDGSNFTLKIRSTKLEDSAMYFCASSQTVTGHGYTFGSGTRLTVV.

The chain joins TRBV7-2 to TRBJ2-5; D remains unclear. This CDR3 has 13 residues. Trimming removed 3 bases at V and 2 bases at J, with 7 bases between. Germline V gene lookup returns CDR1 SGHTA and CDR2 FQGNSA. Here the CDR3 DNA reads TGTGCCAGCAGCTTCGCGGTACAAGAGACCCAGTACTTC. Translated, it gives CASSFAVQETQYF. Full variable domain (outside the CDR3, taken from reference TRBV7-2 and TRBJ2-5): GAGVSQSPSNKVTEKGKDVELRCDPISGHTALYWYRQSLGQGLEFLIYFQGNSAPDKSGLPSDRFSAERTGGSVSTLTIQRTQQEDSAVYLCASSFAVQETQYFGPGTRLLVL.

The sample holds a few counts of this clone. The rearrangement uses TRBV29-1 and TRBJ1-6; D not resolved. The CDR3 spans 14 residues. In germline, CDR1 is SQVTM, CDR2 ANQGSEA. The V and J ends lost 6 bases and 6 bases respectively, with 15 bases between them. The CDR3 sequence: CSVQVGPGNSPLHF. The CDR3 bases are TGCAGCGTCCAGGTCGGACCGGGTAATTCACCCCTCCACTTT.

The J gene is TRBJ1-3, the V gene TRBV11-3; D remains unclear. Germline CDR1 and CDR2: SGHNT and YENEEA. The CDR3 totals 16 residues. Trimming took off 3 bases at V and 0 bases at J, with 12 bases between the two ends. The CDR3: CASSFRTANSGNTIYF. In DNA form, the CDR3 reads TGTGCCAGCAGCTTCAGAACAGCGAACTCTGGAAACACCATATATTTT.

V gene TRBV6-5 combines with J gene TRBJ2-7, with 11 bases fitting TRBD1. The V and J ends lost 7 bases and 7 bases, in that order; junction bases with no gene match: 9. There are 14 residues in the CDR3. Germline V gene data show CDR1 as MNHEY and CDR2 as SVGAGI. The CDR3 region is CASTDRDRGYEQYF. The CDR3 DNA is TGTGCCAGCACCGACCGGGACAGGGGGTATGAGCAGTACTTC.

The chain combines TRBV30 with TRBJ2-5, with 7 bases fitting TRBD2. The J call is uncertain, as TRBJ2-7 better fits the DNA end. The germline gives CDR1 GTSNPN, CDR2 SVGIG (reference sequence). This CDR3 region has 15 residues. CDR3: CAWSVLGGPPYEQYF. The CDR3 nucleotides are TGTGCCTGGTCGGTCTTGGGAGGGCCCCCCTACGAGCAGTACTTC.

J is TRBJ2-1 and V is TRBV7-8; TRBD2 matches at 8 bases. With V trimmed by 7 bases and J by 2 bases, 4 bases remained unmatched. This CDR3 region has 14 residues. CDR1 and CDR2 (germline): SGHVS, FQNEAQ. The CDR3 loop is CASNKRGTYNEQFF. In nucleotides, the CDR3 is TGTGCCAGCAACAAGCGGGGGACCTACAATGAGCAGTTCTTC. Full variable domain (rest looked up from reference TRBV7-8 and TRBJ2-1): GAGVSQSPRYKVAKRGQDVALRCDPISGHVSLFWYQQALGQGPEFLTYFQNEAQLDKSGLPSDRFFAERPEGSVSTLKIQRTQQEDSAVYLCASNKRGTYNEQFFGPGTRLTVL.

V is TRBV5-6 and J is TRBJ2-5, with 10 bases fitting TRBD2. The better agreement between TRBJ2-7 and the DNA end casts doubt on the J call. Germline V lookup: CDR1 SGHDT, CDR2 YYEEEE. The CDR3 is 13 amino acids. CDR3 protein: CASQAGGNYEQYF. Here the CDR3 DNA reads TGTGCCAGCCAAGCGGGGGGGAACTACGAGCAGTACTTC.

The chain is built from TRBV9 and TRBJ2-7; TRBD2 aligns across 7 bases. CDR3 size: 12 residues. V lost 0 bases and J lost 7; bases outside the gene matches: 1. Germline values: CDR1 SGDLS, CDR2 YYNGEE. This CDR3 reads CASSVGGGEQYF. CDR3 nucleotides: TGTGCCAGCAGCGTAGGGGGAGGGGAGCAGTACTTC.

The chain combines TRBV4-1 with TRBJ2-7; TRBD2 matches at 12 bases. This CDR3 has 18 amino acids. The V gene's germline CDR1 is MGHRA and CDR2 YSYEKL. With V trimmed by 2 bases and J by 0 bases, 8 bases remained unmatched. CDR3 region: CASSQKLAGGRSSYEQYF. The CDR3 DNA is TGCGCCAGCAGCCAAAAGCTAGCGGGGGGGAGGAGCTCCTACGAGCAGTACTTC.

V usage is TRBV7-8 and J usage is TRBJ1-2; 9 nucleotides align to TRBD1. V dropped 2 bases and J dropped 7; count of bases not matched to a gene: 5. This CDR3 contains 14 residues. Per the germline V gene, CDR1 is SGHVS and CDR2 is FQNEAQ. The CDR3 loop reads CASSLTQGARGYTF. The CDR3 coding sequence is TGTGCCAGCAGCTTAACACAGGGGGCGCGTGGCTACACCTTC.

The chain recombines TRBV11-2 with TRBJ2-7; TRBD1 agrees at 9 bases. The CDR3 is 16 residues long. V lost 0 bases to trimming and J lost 3 bases; unmatched junction nucleotides: 6. CDR1 SGHAT and CDR2 FQNNGV come from the germline V gene. The CDR3 bases are TGTGCCAGCAGCTTAGAGGGACAGGGAAGGATCTACGAGCAGTACTTC. Protein sequence: CASSLEGQGRIYEQYF.

This clone was seen just once. V is TRBV21-1 and J is TRBJ2-3. TRBV21-1 is shown as a pseudogene. This CDR3 region has 19 residues. CDR3 DNA sequence: TGTGCCAGCAGCAAAGCTAGGGGACGGCCCGCGCCCCCCACAGATACGCAGTATTTT. Translation: CASSKARGRPAPPTDTQYF.

The genes are TRBV18 and TRBJ2-7; tentative D call: TRBD1 (6 bases). Trimming stripped 2 bases from V and 2 bases from J, with 13 bases between. Germline values: CDR1 KGHSH, CDR2 LQKENI. This CDR3 comprises 15 residues. CDR3 nucleotide sequence: TGTGCCAGCTCACCAATCAGGGGCTGGACCTACGAGCAGTACTTC. It is translated as CASSPIRGWTYEQYF.

This clone was counted once. The chain carries TRBV4-1 and TRBJ2-1; D might be TRBD2 (6 bases). Germline CDR1 reads MGHRA; CDR2 reads YSYEKL. The CDR3 is 15 residues long. V lost 4 bases and J lost 8, with 18 bases in between. This chain's CDR3 is CASSLRDSTPDEQFF. CDR3 bases: TGCGCCAGCAGCCTCCGGGACTCGACTCCGGATGAGCAGTTCTTC.